Detailed here is one T cell receptor (beta chain). The source of the sample is a study of blood T cell repertoires in COVID-19. Looking at the study overall: Sources were T cells, B-cell-depleted T cells, or PBMCs; the material itself was cDNA or gDNA.

Data came from immunoSEQ multiplex PCR; TCRdb stores just in-frame clones and leaves some out. The data contain some 200,000 clones, 85% to 90% of them singletons. Germline loops: CDR1 LGHDT, CDR2 YNNKEL (reference sequence). The CDR3 contains 16 residues. V shed 5 bases and J 1 base; nucleotides not matched to a gene: 6. Those enrolled, adults aged roughly 18 to 95 years, came from 25 or so US areas. Clinical history as reported by participants underpinned cohort assignment. Sequenced sample: PBMCs or T cells enriched from blood (not recorded which). The chain links TRBV3-1 (or the pseudogene TRBV3-2) to TRBJ1-2; 11 bases fit TRBD1. The receptor comes from a woman younger than 35 in a cohort exposed to, infected with or recovered from COVID-19 (not recorded which). CDR3 nucleotides: TGTGCCAGCAGCACCTTGGACAGGGGGCTTAACTATGGCTACACCTTC. Protein product: CASSTLDRGLNYGYTF.